The 11 T cell receptor beta chains presented below share a single source sample, sequenced in a study of identical twins. TCRdb itself ran the 5' RACE reads through MiXCR, one entry per CDR3 protein. The data show roughly 540,000 distinct CDR3 sequences, 20% to 25% seen once. These data also featured in a second study, about T cells expressing NK-cell markers.

The sequencing input was CD4+ T cells sorted from blood. Source of these receptors: a woman aged 18-29 years in good health.

The chain is built from TRBV29-1 and TRBJ2-3, with D uncertain. Germline V gene lookup returns CDR1 SQVTM and CDR2 ANQGSEA. V lost 6 bases and J lost 2, with 12 bases in between. CDR3 length equals 13 residues. The DNA for the CDR3 is TGCAGCGTCCCCGACCGCTCCACAGATACGCAGTATTTT. Amino acid sequence: CSVPDRSTDTQYF.

This clonotype has at least ten counts. The chain is built from TRBV7-9 and TRBJ1-1; the D gene is possibly TRBD1 (5 bases). CDR3 size: 14 residues. Trimming cost V 5 bases and J 0 bases, with 10 bases left between them. Germline V gene lookup returns CDR1 SEHNR and CDR2 FQNEAQ (reference sequence). The CDR3 DNA sequence: TGTGCCAGCAGCCCGAGGACAATGAACACTGAAGCTTTCTTT. Translating gives CASSPRTMNTEAFF.

This clonotype turned up a few times. This rearrangement joins TRBV20-1 to TRBJ2-1; D unclear. The CDR3 length is 16 residues. Trimming shortened V by 4 bases and J by 0 bases, and 16 bases separated the two germline ends. Germline values: CDR1 DFQATT, CDR2 SNEGSKA (reference sequence). DNA for the CDR3: TGCAGTGCTACCTCTGCTTCCCTTAGCTCCTACAATGAGCAGTTCTTC. Its translation is CSATSASLSSYNEQFF.

This chain joins TRBV9 and TRBJ2-5; D may match TRBD1 or TRBD2 (6 bases each). CDR1 is SGDLS, CDR2 YYNGEE, per germline. Trimming removed 0 bases from V and 5 bases from J, with 14 bases in between. This CDR3 has 15 residues. CDR3 DNA sequence: TGTGCCAGCAGCGTAGCCGGGGGCCTAGGGGAGACCCAGTACTTC. It codes for CASSVAGGLGETQYF. The whole variable domain, filled in from reference TRBV9 and TRBJ2-5, reads DSGVTQTPKHLITATGQRVTLRCSPRSGDLSVYWYQQSLDQGLQFLIQYYNGEERAKGNILERFSAQQFPDLHSELNLSSLELGDSALYFCASSVAGGLGETQYFGPGTRLLVL.

The rearrangement joins TRBV10-1 to TRBJ2-3; D is unclear. CDR3 length: 15 residues. Between the trimmed V and J ends, which lost 6 bases and 2 bases, there was a span of 15 bases. The germline CDR1 and CDR2 sequences are WNHNN and SYGVQD (reference sequence). The CDR3 DNA reads TGCGCCAGCAGCTCAGAGAATTCCTACACAGATACGCAGTATTTT. Translated: CASSSENSYTDTQYF.

The rearrangement uses TRBV7-9 and TRBJ2-5; D gene ambiguous. The CDR3 runs to 15 residues. The V and J ends lost 1 base and 5 bases respectively, with 14 bases between them. Germline CDR1 and CDR2: SEHNR and FQNEAQ (reference sequence). The CDR3: CASSLVGWSRETQYF. Here the CDR3 DNA reads TGTGCCAGCAGCTTAGTTGGATGGTCAAGGGAGACCCAGTACTTC.

The J gene is TRBJ2-5, the V gene TRBV10-2; no clear D gene. Deletions cut 0 bases from V and 1 base from J, with 9 bases between. Germline V gene sequence: CDR1 WSHSY, CDR2 SAAADI. The CDR3 loop spans 15 amino acids. The CDR3 coding sequence is TGCGCCAGCAGTGAGTCGGCGGCCCGCCAAGAGACCCAGTACTTC. It specifies CASSESAARQETQYF.

The V and J genes are TRBV12-3 or TRBV12-4 and TRBJ2-7; TRBD1 agrees at 9 bases. The V segment lost 5 bases and the J segment 2 bases; nucleotides outside the gene matches: 19. The CDR3 extends over 19 amino acids. CDR3 loop: CASSPRTGARAEGAYEQYF. The CDR3 DNA sequence: TGTGCCAGCAGTCCGAGGACAGGGGCGAGAGCTGAGGGAGCCTACGAGCAGTACTTC.

This clonotype was found a few times. The rearrangement uses TRBV12-5 and TRBJ1-1, with TRBD1 identical over 7 bases. V was pared by 3 bases and J by 5 bases, with 6 bases of the junction left unmatched. The length of the CDR3 is 14 residues. Germline CDR1 is LGHNT and CDR2 is FRNRAP. The CDR3 nucleotides are TGTGCTAGTGGTTTTCAAGGGGGCAGGACTGAAGCTTTCTTT. Protein product: CASGFQGGRTEAFF.

This clonotype was observed a handful of times. The gene calls are TRBV7-8 and TRBJ1-2; TRBD1 might be the D (6 bases). This CDR3 is built from 13 residues. Deletions cut 6 bases from V and 8 bases from J, with 16 bases between. Germline V gives CDR1 SGHVS, CDR2 FQNEAQ. Here the CDR3 reads CASRGTSLEGYTF. The CDR3 nucleotides read TGTGCCAGCAGGGGGACATCCCTTGAGGGCTACACCTTC.

This clonotype showed up just a few times. V usage is TRBV9 and J usage is TRBJ2-5; TRBD2 matches 14 bases. Germline CDR1 reads SGDLS; CDR2 reads YYNGEE. This CDR3 has 16 residues. Losses at the gene ends were 3 bases for V and 4 bases for J; bases not matched to a gene: 5. The CDR3 region has the DNA TGTGCCAGCAGCGGGGGACTAGCGGGGGCCGGAGAGACCCAGTACTTC. It codes for CASSGGLAGAGETQYF.